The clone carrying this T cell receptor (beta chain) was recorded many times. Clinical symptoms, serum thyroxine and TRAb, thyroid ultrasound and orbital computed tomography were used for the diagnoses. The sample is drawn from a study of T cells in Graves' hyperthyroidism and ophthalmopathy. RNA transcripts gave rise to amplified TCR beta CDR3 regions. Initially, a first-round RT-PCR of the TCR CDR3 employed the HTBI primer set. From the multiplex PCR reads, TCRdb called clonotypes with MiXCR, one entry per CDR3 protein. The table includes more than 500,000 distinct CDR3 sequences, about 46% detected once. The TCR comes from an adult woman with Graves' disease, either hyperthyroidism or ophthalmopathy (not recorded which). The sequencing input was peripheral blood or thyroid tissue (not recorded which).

CDR3 in amino acids: CASSSTLGRGNTIYF. The CDR3 region has the DNA TGTGCCAGCAGCTCTACGCTGGGACGGGGAAACACCATATATTTT. V usage is TRBV7-9 and J usage is TRBJ1-3; a possible D gene is TRBD1 (5 bases). CDR1 and CDR2 from the germline V gene are SEHNR and FQNEAQ (reference sequence). The CDR3 runs to 15 residues. V was pared by 4 bases and J by 4 bases, with 14 bases between.